In its sample, the clone carrying this T cell receptor beta chain is large (0.1 to 1%). V dropped 4 bases and J dropped 0; count of bases not matched to a gene: 1. CDR3 length: 15 residues. Germline V gene data show CDR1 as SNHLY and CDR2 as FYNNEI. This sample is part of a study of cytomegalovirus exposure and HLA in healthy donors. In the PCR, 60 Vbeta and 13 Jbeta primers were used. The repertoire was sequenced with immunoSEQ multiplex PCR; TCRdb's copy has only in-frame clones and lacks some. In the table there are about 59,000 clones, approximately 80% of which are singletons. V is TRBV2 and J is TRBJ2-2; 8 nucleotides match TRBD1. Sequencing used PBMCs. The source of this sequence is a woman in her forties in good health and CMV-seronegative. The CDR3 sequence is CASSGQGSNTGELFF. In DNA, the CDR3 is TGTGCCAGCAGTGGACAGGGGTCGAACACCGGGGAGCTGTTTTTT.